The clone carrying this T cell receptor beta chain was counted between two and nine times. Its antigen is undetermined. These data originate in a study of T cell repertoires in cytomegalovirus infection. In the study overall: Shared public TCR beta signatures pointed to both CMV infection and a matching HLA type.

The CDR3 runs 15 residues. Germline CDR1 SGDLS, CDR2 YYNGEE. V dropped 5 bases and J dropped 0 bases, with 14 bases sitting between them. TCRdb re-called the reads with MiXCR, one entry per CDR3 protein. The repertoire has roughly 990,000 distinct CDR3 sequences, roughly 31% of them found once; the top ten carry roughly an eighth. The origin of this receptor is a human donor in good health (CMV status not recorded). Some clones in this sample may be carry-over from other donors' samples. The chain couples TRBV9 to TRBJ2-5; D is possibly TRBD1 (6 bases). The sequencing here drew on cultured CD8+ T cells from PBMCs, taken from culture after CMV antigen stimulation. The CDR3 nucleotides read TGTGCCAGCAGGCCGGGACATCTGTACCAAGAGACCCAGTACTTC. Translating it yields CASRPGHLYQETQYF.